The T cell receptor (beta chain) under discussion was sequenced for a study of response to subunit inactivated influenza vaccine. Study conclusions and caveats: Each seasonal influenza vaccination, the authors suggested, recruits few new T cells.

MiXCR was run by TCRdb on the RT-PCR reads, yielding one entry per CDR3 protein. The sample shows more than 450,000 distinct CDR3 sequences, roughly 10% of them seen only once. The V gene lost 2 bases and the J gene lost 0 bases, with 5 bases spanning the gap. The CDR3 sequence is 15 residues long. Germline V gene lookup returns CDR1 MNHEY and CDR2 SVGAGI. This clonotype was seen only a few times. The antigen is unknown. The specimen comprised PBMCs from blood, sampled on the day of vaccination. The gene calls are TRBV6-5 and TRBJ2-6; D is unresolved. This receptor was obtained from a man in his fifties who received an inactivated influenza vaccine. CDR3 in DNA: TGTGCCAGCAGTTACACGCCCTCTGGGGCCAACGTCCTGACTTTC. Translated: CASSYTPSGANVLTF.